This record concerns one TCR beta chain sequence. This specimen belongs to a study of blood T cell repertoires in COVID-19. Study overall: Whether acute or convalescent, the COVID-19 samples came from the United States, Italy and Spain. Sources were T cells, B-cell-depleted T cells, or PBMCs; the material itself was cDNA or gDNA.

Clones were sequenced by immunoSEQ multiplex PCR, and TCRdb holds only the in-frame ones, with some missing. The data show approximately 330,000 clones, roughly 88% seen once. The sequence came from a woman aged 45 to 65 with active or convalescent COVID-19. Sample: peripheral blood.

As DNA, the CDR3 is TGTGCCAGCAGCTTCCGCTTCTTGACTAGCGGGGATTCCTACAATGAGCAGTTCTTC. The encoded protein is CASSFRFLTSGDSYNEQFF. The rearrangement joins TRBV7-9 to TRBJ2-1, with 11 bases that match TRBD2. The CDR3 spans 19 residues. V lost 3 bases and J lost 1; bases outside the gene matches: 11. Germline values: CDR1 SEHNR, CDR2 FQNEAQ (reference sequence).